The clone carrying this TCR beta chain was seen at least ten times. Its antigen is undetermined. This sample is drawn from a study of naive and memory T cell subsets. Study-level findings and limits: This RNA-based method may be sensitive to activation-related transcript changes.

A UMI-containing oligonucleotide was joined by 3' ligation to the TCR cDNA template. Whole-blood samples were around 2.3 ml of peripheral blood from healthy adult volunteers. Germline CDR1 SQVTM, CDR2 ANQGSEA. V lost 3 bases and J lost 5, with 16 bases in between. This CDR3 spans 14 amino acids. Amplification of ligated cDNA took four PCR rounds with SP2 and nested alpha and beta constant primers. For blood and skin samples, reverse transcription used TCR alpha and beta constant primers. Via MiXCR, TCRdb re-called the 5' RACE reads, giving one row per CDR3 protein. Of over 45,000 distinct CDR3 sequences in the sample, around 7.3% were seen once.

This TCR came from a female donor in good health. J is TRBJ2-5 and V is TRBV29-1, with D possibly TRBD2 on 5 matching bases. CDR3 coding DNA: TGCAGCGTTGACAGTTTACGGGGTTTTGAGACCCAGTACTTC. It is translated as CSVDSLRGFETQYF.